Presented here are 13 T cell receptor beta chains from one specimen sequenced in a study of cytomegalovirus exposure and HLA in healthy donors (dated by TCRdb to about 2017). The method behind the library was the immunoSEQ multiplex PCR assay. For the multiplex PCR, a mixture combining 60 forward primers for TCR Vbeta segments and 13 reverse primers for TCR Jbeta segments was used. TCRdb provides this immuneACCESS table in a form limited to in-frame rearrangements. Some clones are lacking; in checked studies, under half of them reflect an unresolved V gene, and why the rest are absent is not known. The sample table contains 75,000 to 100,000 clones; only one count was recorded for 65% to 85% of them. The ten largest clones capture roughly 5% of the sample. What was sequenced was PBMCs. The receptors stem from a man between 35 and 55 years old in good health and CMV-seropositive.

The chain employs TRBV5-4 and TRBJ1-1; D might be TRBD1 (5 bases). CDR3 length equals 15 residues. V was trimmed by 4 bases and J by 0 bases, leaving 13 bases between them. Per germline, CDR1 SGHNT and CDR2 YYREEE (reference sequence). The chain's CDR3 is CASSHRQGLNTEAFF. The CDR3 bases are TGTGCCAGCAGCCACAGGCAGGGTTTGAACACTGAAGCTTTCTTT.

The V and J genes are TRBV27 and TRBJ2-7, with 9 bases matching TRBD1. This CDR3 has 14 residues. V was clipped by 3 bases and J by 7 bases; unmatched bases: 7. CDR1 and CDR2 (germline): MNHEY, SMNVEV (reference sequence). DNA of the CDR3: TGTGCCAGCAGTTTTTCGGGACAGGGAGGGGAGCAGTACTTC. Residues: CASSFSGQGGEQYF.

With regard to this clone: Compared with germline, one end of the junction differs, possibly owing to a read error. The V and J genes are TRBV5-4 and TRBJ2-7; TRBD2 matches 10 bases. CDR3 length: 19 residues. Germline-derived CDR1 and CDR2 are SGHNT and YYREEE (reference sequence). CDR3 DNA sequence: TGTGCCAGCAGCTCGCCCGGCCCCGGACTTCCTAGCGGGAGACACGAACAGTACTTC. It yields the protein CASSSPGPGLPSGRHEQYF.

The chain carries TRBV19 and TRBJ2-7, with D perhaps matching TRBD1 (6 bases). Trimming shortened V by 10 bases and J by 5 bases, and 18 bases separated the two germline ends. Germline V lookup: CDR1 LNHDA, CDR2 SQIVND (reference sequence). The CDR3 is 13 amino acids. CDR3 nucleotides: TGTGCCACCCAGGGACACCTGGGGGACGAGCAGTACTTC. Encoded protein: CATQGHLGDEQYF.

In this sample, this clone turned up once. The chain links TRBV6-5 to TRBJ1-3, with D unresolved. The DNA matches TRBJ2-2 better at its end, which makes the J call doubtful. Germline loops: CDR1 MNHEY, CDR2 SVGAGI. This CDR3 region has 13 residues. Here the CDR3 DNA reads TGTGCCAGCAGACCTCCGAACACCGGGGAGCTGTTTTTT. This translates into CASRPPNTGELFF.

This clone occurred once. The genes are TRBV11-1 and TRBJ2-5; TRBD2 aligns across 9 bases. Germline V CDR1 and CDR2: SGHAT, FQDESV (reference sequence). The V and J ends lost 4 bases and 6 bases, in that order; junction bases with no gene match: 12. The CDR3 spans 16 residues. The CDR3 spells CASSSEGGRATKTQYF. In DNA, the CDR3 is TGTGCCAGCAGCTCTGAGGGCGGGAGGGCCACGAAGACCCAGTACTTC.

CDR3 protein: CASSSQGGSEKLFF. The CDR3 region has the DNA TGTGCCAGCAGCTCGCAGGGGGGCAGTGAAAAACTGTTTTTT. V gene TRBV28 combines with J gene TRBJ1-4; TRBD1 agrees at 7 bases. The CDR3 spans 14 residues. Unmatched junction bases numbered 8, after V lost 6 bases and J lost 7 bases. Per the germline V gene, CDR1 is MDHEN and CDR2 is SYDVKM.

This sequence joins TRBV27 and TRBJ2-3; D gene ambiguous. The CDR3 consists of 14 residues. CDR1 and CDR2 (germline): MNHEY, SMNVEV (reference sequence). V lost 2 bases to trimming and J lost 1 base, with 7 bases between them. The CDR3 DNA reads as TGTGCCAGCAGTTTAAACTACGGCACAGATACGCAGTATTTT. Its translation: CASSLNYGTDTQYF.

The chain has TRBV19 and TRBJ1-5, with 9 bases identical to TRBD1. Per the germline V gene, CDR1 is LNHDA and CDR2 is SQIVND (reference sequence). The J segment lost 1 base and the V segment lost 5 bases, leaving 9 bases of the junction unmatched. The CDR3 extends over 17 amino acids. This CDR3 is CASSSPPGTGSNQPQHF. CDR3 DNA: TGTGCCAGTAGTTCTCCACCCGGGACAGGGAGCAATCAGCCCCAGCATTTT.

The chain uses TRBV2 and TRBJ1-2; a weak D match, TRBD1 (6 bases). This CDR3 comprises 14 residues. The V and J ends lost 5 bases and 4 bases respectively, with 14 bases between them. Germline V CDR1 and CDR2: SNHLY, FYNNEI. CDR3 region: CASSWDTLSYGYTF. The CDR3 bases are TGTGCCAGCAGTTGGGACACTCTGAGCTATGGCTACACCTTC. The variable domain in full, completed from reference TRBV2 and TRBJ1-2, reads EPEVTQTPSHQVTQMGQEVILRCVPISNHLYFYWYRQILGQKVEFLVSFYNNEISEKSEIFDDQFSVERPDGSNFTLKIRSTKLEDSAMYFCASSWDTLSYGYTFGSGTRLTVV.

The chain links TRBV6-1 to TRBJ1-5; D unclear. This CDR3 is built from 12 residues. The V end lost 6 bases, the J end lost 9 bases, and 12 bases lay between the germline ends. Germline V gene sequence: CDR1 MNHNS, CDR2 SASEGT. The CDR3 spells CASRLLEGPQHF. CDR3 in DNA: TGTGCCAGCAGGCTATTAGAGGGGCCCCAGCATTTT.

V and J are TRBV27 and TRBJ1-2; TRBD1 aligns across 7 bases. The CDR3 is 19 residues long. CDR1 is MNHEY, CDR2 SMNVEV, per germline (reference sequence). J was trimmed by 3 bases and V by 4 bases; bases with no gene match: 20. The CDR3 loop reads CASSSRIRDSSLDDYGYTF. Here the CDR3 DNA reads TGTGCCAGCAGTTCCCGCATCCGGGACAGTTCTTTGGATGACTATGGCTACACCTTC.

This chain connects TRBV2 to TRBJ2-5, with 7 bases identical to TRBD1. Losses at the gene ends were 3 bases for V and 6 bases for J; bases not matched to a gene: 1. This CDR3 has 12 residues. CDR1 is SNHLY and CDR2 is FYNNEI in the germline V gene. The CDR3 is CASSETGKTQYF. Written as DNA, the CDR3 is TGTGCCAGCAGTGAGACAGGGAAGACCCAGTACTTC.